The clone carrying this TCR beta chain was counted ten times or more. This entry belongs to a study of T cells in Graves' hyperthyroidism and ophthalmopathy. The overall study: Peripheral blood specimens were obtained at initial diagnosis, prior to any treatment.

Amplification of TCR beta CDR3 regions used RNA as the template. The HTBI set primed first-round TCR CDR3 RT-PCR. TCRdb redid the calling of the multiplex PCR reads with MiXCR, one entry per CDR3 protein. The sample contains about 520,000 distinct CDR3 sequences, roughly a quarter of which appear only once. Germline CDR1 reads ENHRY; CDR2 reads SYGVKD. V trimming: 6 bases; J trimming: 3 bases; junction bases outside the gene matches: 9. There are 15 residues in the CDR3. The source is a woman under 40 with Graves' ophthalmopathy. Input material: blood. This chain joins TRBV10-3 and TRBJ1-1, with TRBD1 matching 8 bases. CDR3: CAIRAQGAGDTEAFF. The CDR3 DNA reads TGTGCCATCAGGGCGCAGGGGGCCGGGGACACTGAAGCTTTCTTT.